The TCR beta chain described here comes from a study of T cells in Graves' hyperthyroidism and ophthalmopathy. Study results and limitations: Most thyroid clonotypes expanded above 0.001 appeared in blood too. A model built on 13 V-J features separated ophthalmopathy from stable hyperthyroidism.

RNA transcripts served as the template for amplifying TCR beta CDR3 regions. A first-round RT-PCR of the TCR CDR3 used the HTBI primer set. MiXCR, applied by TCRdb to the multiplex PCR reads, yields one record per CDR3 protein. Of a few hundred thousand distinct CDR3 sequences in the sample, approximately 49% were seen once. The table lists this clonotype with a few counts. Antigen: not known. Patients showing uncontrolled infection, other autoimmune disease, pregnancy or lactation were ineligible. Based on clinical symptoms, serum thyroxine and TRAb, thyroid ultrasound and orbital computed tomography, diagnoses were reached. The sequence derives from an adult woman with Graves' disease, either hyperthyroidism or ophthalmopathy (not recorded which). The sample comprised peripheral blood or thyroid tissue (not recorded which).

Written as DNA, the CDR3 is TGCAGTGCTAGCCCAGGTATTGGAGGCTATGGCTACACCTTC. It encodes CSASPGIGGYGYTF. V is TRBV20-1 and J is TRBJ1-2; D is undetermined. V was shortened by 3 bases and J by 4 bases, with 15 bases between the two germline ends. Germline CDR1 reads DFQATT; CDR2 reads SNEGSKA (reference sequence). The CDR3 sequence is 14 residues long.